This T cell receptor (beta chain) was recorded in a study of blood T cell repertoires in COVID-19. The CDR3 covers 19 residues. V shed 0 bases, J shed 0 bases, and the junction held 9 bases outside the gene matches. CDR1 and CDR2 (germline): SGHAT, FQDESV (reference sequence). Source study methods: Reference gene primer amplification gave estimated nucleated cell counts. Assay used: immunoSEQ multiplex PCR; TCRdb lists only in-frame clones, some missing. V, J and clone size were drawn from that table, and D and trimming were deduced from the DNA. The table shows hundreds of thousands of clones, with around nine tenths occurring only once.

The receptor's source is a human donor in a cohort sampled during active COVID-19. This rearrangement joins TRBV11-1 to TRBJ2-1; the match to TRBD1 covers 9 bases. Source material: peripheral blood. The chain's CDR3 is CASSLAPTGGGSSYNEQFF. CDR3 in DNA: TGTGCCAGCAGCTTAGCCCCCACAGGGGGCGGGAGCTCCTACAATGAGCAGTTCTTC.